The following is a T cell receptor (beta chain) sequence with its context. No antigen is known for it. The data derive from a study of shared clonotypes between healthy human individuals. Regarding the study as a whole: Around 5% was the fraction of naive CD4 clonotypes found shared across a handful of donors.

Recent acute infections and vaccinations were absent in the healthy HIV-negative adult donors. TCRdb keeps only in-frame clones here, not all; method: immunoSEQ multiplex PCR. The sample lists more than 2,000,000 clones, just over 90% occurring once. CDR1 is MDHEN, CDR2 SYDVKM, per germline. Trimming cost V 4 bases and J 2 bases, with 11 bases left between them. The CDR3 covers 14 residues. V gene TRBV28 combines with J gene TRBJ1-2; tentative D call: TRBD1 (5 bases). The origin of this receptor is a man aged 18 to 30 in good health. The sequenced material came from naive CD4+ T cells sorted from blood. Indicated subset: CD45RA+ positively selected. Here the CDR3 DNA reads TGTGCCAGCAGTTCCCGGGACCGCAACTATGGCTACACCTTC. It translates to CASSSRDRNYGYTF.